This TCR beta chain derives from a study of T cells after yellow fever vaccination. About the study: Low-cell-number fractions underwent preparation using SMART-Seq v4 Ultra Low Input. Study results and caveats: A secondary response was less intense yet reached its peak sooner, at day 5 versus 15. Reappearing after the booster were most of the clones from primary vaccination (about 96% CD4, around 88% CD8).

One entry per CDR3 protein results from TCRdb running MiXCR on the 5' RACE reads. The sample holds about 340,000 distinct CDR3 sequences, around 12% seen once. A word on this clonotype: Its antigen is not known.

The ends lost 1 base at V and 3 bases at J; junction bases unmatched: 10. The germline V gene has CDR1 SQVTM and CDR2 ANQGSEA. There are 16 residues in the CDR3. Sequenced material: CD4+ T cells sorted from PBMCs, taken 15 days after the yellow fever booster vaccination. The V and J genes are TRBV29-1 and TRBJ1-2; 8 bases are a match to TRBD1. The TCR comes from a man in his late teens or twenties who received the YFV17D yellow fever vaccine. CDR3 nucleotides: TGCAGCGTTGAAGGTGGAGTGACAGGGGCCTACTATGGCTACACCTTC. This codes for CSVEGGVTGAYYGYTF. The full variable domain, rest sourced from reference TRBV29-1 and TRBJ1-2, is SAVISQKPSRDICQRGTSLTIQCQVDSQVTMMFWYRQQPGQSLTLIATANQGSEATYESGFVIDKFPISRPNLTFSTLTVSNMSPEDSSIYLCSVEGGVTGAYYGYTFGSGTRLTVV.